This is a list of T cell receptor beta chains from one sample in a study of cytomegalovirus exposure and HLA in healthy donors. Repertoires were generated with immunoSEQ multiplex PCR, while TCRdb's copy carries only in-frame clones and drops some. The sample includes roughly 200,000 clones, 70% to 80% of them seen just once. The sequenced sample consisted of PBMCs. The receptor source for this set is a woman aged 25-40 years in good health and CMV-seropositive. CDR3s include the opening cysteine and the closing phenylalanine or tryptophan.

CDR3aa: CASSRQGVGNEQFF
v_gene: TRBV5-1
j_gene: TRBJ2-1

CDR3aa: CSVEVPREGLSETQYF
v_gene: TRBV29-1
j_gene: TRBJ2-5

CDR3aa: CASSLAGTSGYNEQFF
v_gene: TRBV5-1
j_gene: TRBJ2-1

CDR3aa: CASSRAGWGYTF
v_gene: TRBV7-9
j_gene: TRBJ1-2

CDR3aa: CASSLSREPDTQYF
v_gene: TRBV27
j_gene: TRBJ2-3

CDR3aa: CASSLDRGPYGYTF
v_gene: TRBV14
j_gene: TRBJ1-2

CDR3aa: CASSEGQGGKAFF
v_gene: TRBV9
j_gene: TRBJ1-1

CDR3aa: CASSQEFAQINQPQHF
v_gene: TRBV4-1
j_gene: TRBJ1-5

CDR3aa: CASSLASTGEWVF
v_gene: TRBV11-2
j_gene: TRBJ2-4

CDR3aa: CASSEQGQGFYEQYF
v_gene: TRBV2
j_gene: TRBJ2-7

CDR3aa: CASSMGLEYEQFF
v_gene: TRBV19
j_gene: TRBJ2-1

CDR3aa: CASSAGGIAEAFF
v_gene: TRBV7-6
j_gene: TRBJ1-1

CDR3aa: CASSDVSDTEAFF
v_gene: TRBV6-1
j_gene: TRBJ1-1

CDR3aa: CASSYGREGRTGELFF
v_gene: TRBV6-6
j_gene: TRBJ2-2

CDR3aa: CASSQDLAGGGGYTF
v_gene: TRBV4-3
j_gene: TRBJ1-2

CDR3aa: CASRATSYRAGTEAFF
v_gene: TRBV27
j_gene: TRBJ1-1

CDR3aa: CASSHVAGGSYEQYF
v_gene: TRBV5-5
j_gene: TRBJ2-7

CDR3aa: CASSPGQGPYEQYF
v_gene: TRBV5-4
j_gene: TRBJ2-7

CDR3aa: CASSQAGGGGTDTQYF
v_gene: TRBV4-3
j_gene: TRBJ2-3

CDR3aa: CASSLGLEVRTDTQYF
v_gene: TRBV7-2
j_gene: TRBJ2-3

CDR3aa: CASSPPPRGSSYEQYF
v_gene: TRBV27
j_gene: TRBJ2-7

CDR3aa: CASERTGGNQPQHF
v_gene: TRBV12-5
j_gene: TRBJ1-5

CDR3aa: CASSIGPVRGTLAKNIQYF
v_gene: TRBV19
j_gene: TRBJ2-4

CDR3aa: CASSTVAGPYNEQFF
v_gene: TRBV19
j_gene: TRBJ2-1

CDR3aa: CASSLARGSTGELFF
v_gene: TRBV7-2
j_gene: TRBJ2-2

CDR3aa: CASSPYDTNTEAFF
v_gene: TRBV27
j_gene: TRBJ1-1

CDR3aa: CASSPEGQLYNEQFF
v_gene: TRBV18
j_gene: TRBJ2-1

CDR3aa: CASSYGLGVGYGYTF
v_gene: TRBV6-5
j_gene: TRBJ1-2

CDR3aa: CASSLVSPGTYEQYF
v_gene: TRBV7-9
j_gene: TRBJ2-7

CDR3aa: CASSDPLLYNEQFF
v_gene: TRBV25-1
j_gene: TRBJ2-1

CDR3aa: CAISAQQGSTEAFF
v_gene: TRBV10-3
j_gene: TRBJ1-1

CDR3aa: CASTRASLETQYF
v_gene: TRBV6-5
j_gene: TRBJ2-5

CDR3aa: CASSLMGRTGELFF
v_gene: TRBV11-2
j_gene: TRBJ2-2

CDR3aa: CASSQGGPFYF
v_gene: TRBV4-1
j_gene: TRBJ1-6

CDR3aa: CASSTRTGGELAGANVLTF
v_gene: TRBV11-2
j_gene: TRBJ2-6

CDR3aa: CASSSRQGARNEQYF
v_gene: TRBV5-5
j_gene: TRBJ2-7

CDR3aa: CAISESLGSYEQYF
v_gene: TRBV10-3
j_gene: TRBJ2-7

CDR3aa: CASSSGISYEQYF
v_gene: TRBV27
j_gene: TRBJ2-7

CDR3aa: CASSPGQGVGNTF
v_gene: TRBV7-2
j_gene: TRBJ1-2